These 17 T cell receptor beta chains share one sample of origin, sequenced in a study of PD-L1 blockade in urothelial cancer. Here immunoSEQ multiplex PCR was the method, and the copy in TCRdb shows in-frame clones only, minus some. The sample has about 35,000 clones; roughly four fifths are singletons. As to time point: pretreatment peripheral blood. The sequencing here drew on PBMCs, taken around atezolizumab (anti-PD-L1) treatment. These receptors were collected from a man aged 55-75 years with urothelial cancer.

V and J are TRBV11-2 and TRBJ2-5; a weak D match, TRBD1 (5 bases). Trimming removed 1 base from V and 7 bases from J, with 16 bases in between. The CDR3 loop spans 15 amino acids. CDR1 is SGHAT and CDR2 is FQNNGV in the germline V gene. The CDR3 coding sequence is TGTGCCAGCAGCTTAGGCACAGGTTCGGTTAGGACCCAGTACTTC. This translates into CASSLGTGSVRTQYF.

This clone has just a few counts. The chain recombines TRBV28 with TRBJ1-5, with a tentative D call TRBD1 (5 bases). The CDR3 has 13 residues. The ends were cut back, 10 bases at V and 6 bases at J, with 16 bases in the middle. The germline gives CDR1 MDHEN, CDR2 SYDVKM. The CDR3 nucleotides are TGTGCCACTATTGCGGGGGACGCTCAGCCCCAGCATTTT. Protein product: CATIAGDAQPQHF.

This rearrangement joins TRBV2 to TRBJ2-7; TRBD1 matches 9 bases. The ends lost 8 bases at V and 6 bases at J; junction bases unmatched: 8. CDR3 size: 13 residues. Germline V gene data show CDR1 as SNHLY and CDR2 as FYNNEI. The DNA of the CDR3 is TGTGCCAGCTCCGGGACAGGGACCCCCGAGCAGTACTTC. Translating it yields CASSGTGTPEQYF.

The CDR3 bases are TGTGCCAGCAGCGTAGGGGGAGGGCCAGAGACCCAGTACTTC. This codes for CASSVGGGPETQYF. The V gene is TRBV9, the J gene TRBJ2-5; 7 bases are a match to TRBD2. With V trimmed by 0 bases and J by 4 bases, 3 bases remained unmatched. This CDR3 has 14 residues. The V gene's germline CDR1 is SGDLS and CDR2 YYNGEE.

This chain joins TRBV4-1 and TRBJ1-1, with TRBD1 as a possible D gene (5 bases). Trimming shortened V by 6 bases and J by 1 base, and 15 bases separated the two germline ends. The CDR3 runs to 15 residues. Germline lookup yields CDR1 MGHRA and CDR2 YSYEKL. This CDR3 reads CASRGMTDKNTEAFF. The CDR3 DNA is TGCGCCAGCAGGGGAATGACGGACAAGAACACTGAAGCTTTCTTT.

J is TRBJ2-5 and V is TRBV2, with no clear D. This CDR3 region has 12 residues. CDR1 is SNHLY, CDR2 FYNNEI, per germline. V lost 6 bases and J lost 1, with 6 bases in between. CDR3 sequence: CASSDSQETQYF. The CDR3 DNA is TGTGCCAGCAGCGACTCCCAAGAGACCCAGTACTTC.

The chain couples TRBV4-1 to TRBJ1-2; 9 nucleotides align to TRBD1. V shed 0 bases, J shed 3 bases, and the junction held 2 bases outside the gene matches. CDR3 length: 15 amino acids. Germline V gene lookup returns CDR1 MGHRA and CDR2 YSYEKL. CDR3 bases: TGCGCCAGCAGCCAAGAACAGGGGGCTGACTATGGCTACACCTTC. Translating gives CASSQEQGADYGYTF.

This clone was seen a single time. The chain combines TRBV30 with TRBJ1-1; D gene unclear. Trimming pared 5 bases from V and 4 bases from J, leaving 14 bases between. Germline lookup yields CDR1 GTSNPN and CDR2 SVGIG (reference sequence). The CDR3 is 13 amino acids. The CDR3: CAWLRGISTEAFF. CDR3 coding DNA: TGTGCCTGGCTGCGAGGGATTAGCACTGAAGCTTTCTTT.

The chain joins TRBV4-1 to TRBJ2-2; 11 nucleotides match TRBD2. The V segment lost 0 bases and the J segment 5 bases; nucleotides outside the gene matches: 8. This CDR3 contains 18 residues. The germline gives CDR1 MGHRA, CDR2 YSYEKL. The chain's CDR3 is CASSQESSGGAGTGELFF. CDR3 DNA: TGCGCCAGCAGCCAAGAGAGTAGCGGGGGGGCTGGAACCGGGGAGCTGTTTTTT.

The V call is TRBV6-1, the J call TRBJ1-6; tentatively, D is TRBD1 (6 bases). From germline, CDR1 is MNHNS and CDR2 SASEGT. Trimming removed 8 bases at V and 7 bases at J, with 9 bases between. This CDR3 has 12 amino acids. The CDR3 region has the DNA TGTGCCAGCCGAGACAGGAATTCACCCCTCCACTTT. It specifies CASRDRNSPLHF.

This sequence joins TRBV29-1 and TRBJ2-1; D perhaps matches TRBD1 (7 bases). Trimming removed 0 bases at V and 15 bases at J, with 15 bases between. The CDR3 has 12 residues. Germline V gives CDR1 SQVTM, CDR2 ANQGSEA. The CDR3 sequence: CSVEEGGQFSFF. The CDR3 region has the DNA TGCAGCGTTGAAGAGGGGGGACAGTTTTCGTTCTTC.

V is TRBV27 and J is TRBJ2-2; 7 positions agree with TRBD1. The V gene end was trimmed by 5 bases and the J gene end by 1 base; junction bases not matched to a gene: 4. Looked up from germline, CDR1 is MNHEY and CDR2 is SMNVEV (reference sequence). The CDR3 contains 15 residues. As DNA, the CDR3 is TGTGCCAGCAGTCGGGGACAGCTGAACACCGGGGAGCTGTTTTTT. Its translation is CASSRGQLNTGELFF.

In regard to this clone: Mismatch with germline at one junction end may stem from a read error. CDR3 residues: CASSQVAGGRGGELSF. The CDR3 DNA reads TGCGCCAGCAGCCAAGTCGCAGGGGGTCGGGGCGGGGAGCTGTCTTTT. V gene TRBV4-1 combines with J gene TRBJ2-2; tentative D call: TRBD1 (7 bases). The CDR3 runs 16 residues. Germline values: CDR1 MGHRA, CDR2 YSYEKL.

This clone was seen a single time. This rearrangement joins TRBV4-1 to TRBJ2-3, with D hard to call. The CDR3 runs to 17 residues. CDR1 and CDR2 (germline): MGHRA, YSYEKL. Between the trimmed V and J ends, which lost 4 bases and 0 bases, there was a span of 17 bases. DNA for the CDR3: TGCGCCAGCAGCCCGTCGGCCCAGACAAGGAGCACAGATACGCAGTATTTT. Translating it yields CASSPSAQTRSTDTQYF.

The gene calls are TRBV7-2 and TRBJ2-1; the D gene is possibly TRBD2 (6 bases). V lost 0 bases and J 10 bases, leaving 16 bases between the germline ends. CDR1 and CDR2 from the germline V gene are SGHTA and FQGNSA. The CDR3 runs 15 residues. CDR3 coding DNA: TGTGCCAGCAGCTTAGCTGCTGGAGGGTCGATGGAGCAGTTCTTC. The encoded protein is CASSLAAGGSMEQFF.

The chain is built from TRBV5-4 and TRBJ2-1; a weak D match, TRBD1 (6 bases). The V gene's germline CDR1 is SGHNT and CDR2 YYREEE (reference sequence). Trimming cost V 2 bases and J 7 bases, with 16 bases left between them. There are 15 residues in the CDR3. The CDR3 loop is CASSFRPGAENEQFF. As DNA, the CDR3 is TGTGCCAGCAGCTTTCGGCCAGGGGCCGAGAATGAGCAGTTCTTC.

The chain uses TRBV6-1 and TRBJ1-1; no definite D call. Germline loops: CDR1 MNHNS, CDR2 SASEGT. This CDR3 contains 14 residues. The V gene lost 6 bases and the J gene lost 5 bases, with 16 bases spanning the gap. CDR3 coding DNA: TGTGCCAGCAGCGGGGTCGAGCCTTCGACTGAAGCTTTCTTT. This translates into CASSGVEPSTEAFF.